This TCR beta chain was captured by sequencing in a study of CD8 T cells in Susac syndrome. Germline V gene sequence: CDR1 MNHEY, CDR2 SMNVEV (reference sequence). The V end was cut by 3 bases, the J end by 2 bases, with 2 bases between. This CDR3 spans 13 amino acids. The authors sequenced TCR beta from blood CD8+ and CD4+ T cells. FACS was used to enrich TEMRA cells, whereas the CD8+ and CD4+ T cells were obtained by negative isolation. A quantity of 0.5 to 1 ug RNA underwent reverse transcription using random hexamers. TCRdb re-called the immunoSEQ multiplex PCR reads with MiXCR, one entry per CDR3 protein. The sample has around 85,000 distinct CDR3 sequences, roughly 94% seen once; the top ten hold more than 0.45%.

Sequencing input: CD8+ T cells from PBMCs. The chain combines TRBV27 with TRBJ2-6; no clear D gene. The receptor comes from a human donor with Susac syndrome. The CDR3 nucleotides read TGTGCCAGCAGTTTTACTGGGGCCAACGTCCTGACTTTC. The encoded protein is CASSFTGANVLTF.